These 18 T cell receptor beta chains came from one sample sequenced in a study of blood T cell repertoires in COVID-19. Assay used: immunoSEQ multiplex PCR; TCRdb lists only in-frame clones, some missing. The table includes approximately 20,000 clones, 88% detected once. Sequencing was carried out using peripheral blood. All receptors come from a human donor in a cohort sampled during active COVID-19.

V is TRBV2 and J is TRBJ2-3; 8 bases are a match to TRBD2. Germline V gene sequence: CDR1 SNHLY, CDR2 FYNNEI. Trimming took 4 bases from V and 3 from J; bases not matched to a gene: 12. The CDR3 consists of 17 residues. The CDR3 DNA sequence: TGTGCCAGCAGTGTTGGAGCGGGGGTGGCGGGGACAGATACGCAGTATTTT. Translation: CASSVGAGVAGTDTQYF. Together with reference TRBV2 and TRBJ2-3, the CDR3 gives the full variable domain: EPEVTQTPSHQVTQMGQEVILRCVPISNHLYFYWYRQILGQKVEFLVSFYNNEISEKSEIFDDQFSVERPDGSNFTLKIRSTKLEDSAMYFCASSVGAGVAGTDTQYFGPGTRLTVL.

The rearrangement joins TRBV9 to TRBJ2-5; 16 bases align to TRBD2. CDR3 length: 16 amino acids. The V segment lost 4 bases and the J segment 5 bases; nucleotides outside the gene matches: 5. Germline-derived CDR1 and CDR2 are SGDLS and YYNGEE. The CDR3 sequence is CASSSGLAGGLETQYF. In DNA, the CDR3 is TGTGCCAGCAGCTCGGGACTAGCGGGGGGGCTGGAGACCCAGTACTTC. The full variable domain, with the rest looked up from reference TRBV9 and TRBJ2-5, is DSGVTQTPKHLITATGQRVTLRCSPRSGDLSVYWYQQSLDQGLQFLIQYYNGEERAKGNILERFSAQQFPDLHSELNLSSLELGDSALYFCASSSGLAGGLETQYFGPGTRLLVL.

The gene calls are TRBV6-2 or TRBV6-3 and TRBJ2-1; 13 nucleotides align to TRBD2. This CDR3 is built from 15 residues. Germline-derived CDR1 and CDR2 are MNHEY and SVGEGT. V gave up 5 bases and J gave up 7 bases; unmatched junction bases: 5. In DNA, the CDR3 is TGTGCCAGCAGTGAGACTAGCGGGGGGATAAATGAGCAGTTCTTC. This gives the protein CASSETSGGINEQFF.

V gene TRBV27 combines with J gene TRBJ1-1, with 7 bases aligning to TRBD1. This CDR3 region has 14 residues. Trimming cost V 5 bases and J 2 bases; bases outside gene matches: 5. Germline V gene lookup returns CDR1 MNHEY and CDR2 SMNVEV (reference sequence). The CDR3 nucleotides are TGTGCCAGCAGTCCGTGGACAGGTAACACTGAAGCTTTCTTT. Protein product: CASSPWTGNTEAFF.

The chain recombines TRBV6-5 with TRBJ2-3; 7 bases agree with TRBD1. The J segment lost 3 bases and the V segment lost 0 bases, leaving 0 bases of the junction unmatched. CDR1 MNHEY and CDR2 SVGAGI come from the germline V gene. This CDR3 comprises 14 residues. CDR3 loop: CASSYSGQTDTQYF. The CDR3 region has the DNA TGTGCCAGCAGTTACTCGGGACAGACAGATACGCAGTATTTT.

This clone was counted between two and nine times. This chain uses TRBV19 with TRBJ2-1; a possible D gene is TRBD2 (6 bases). With 7 bases removed from V and 4 bases from J, the gap between germline ends came to 14 bases. Germline CDR1 reads LNHDA; CDR2 reads SQIVND (reference sequence). This CDR3 spans 14 amino acids. CDR3 amino acids: CASKWAGTYNEQFF. Written as DNA, the CDR3 is TGTGCCAGTAAGTGGGCGGGGACTTACAATGAGCAGTTCTTC.

The chain couples TRBV7-9 to TRBJ1-1; unclear D gene. Germline V gene lookup returns CDR1 SEHNR and CDR2 FQNEAQ (reference sequence). The CDR3 contains 13 residues. V shed 3 bases and J shed 4 bases, with 9 bases lying between them. CDR3 in DNA: TGTGCCAGCAGCTTTTCGTCCAGCACTGAAGCTTTCTTT. Translated: CASSFSSSTEAFF.

The chain combines TRBV6-1 with TRBJ2-4, with a weak D call TRBD1 (6 bases). The CDR3 contains 17 residues. The germline CDR1 and CDR2 sequences are MNHNS and SASEGT. Trimming took 2 bases from V and 3 from J, leaving 17 bases between them. CDR3 nucleotides: TGTGCCAGCAGTGAACGTGGGCAGGGGCTAGACAAAAACATTCAGTACTTC. Protein sequence: CASSERGQGLDKNIQYF.

The chain uses TRBV27 and TRBJ2-2; 7 bases fit TRBD1. Germline trimming cut 3 bases from V and 1 base from J; bases unmatched to any gene: 5. The CDR3 consists of 16 residues. Germline V gives CDR1 MNHEY, CDR2 SMNVEV (reference sequence). The CDR3 sequence is CASSFNRGWNTGELFF. The CDR3 DNA follows: TGTGCCAGCAGTTTTAACAGGGGCTGGAACACCGGGGAGCTGTTTTTT.

The CDR3 protein is CASSAGGPIGEQYF. In nucleotides, the CDR3 is TGTGCCAGTAGCGCGGGGGGGCCAATCGGCGAGCAGTACTTC. V is TRBV19 and J is TRBJ2-7; the match to TRBD2 covers 9 bases. The CDR3 covers 14 residues. Germline CDR1 and CDR2: LNHDA and SQIVND (reference sequence). J gave up 6 bases and V 6 bases, and 9 bases lay outside the gene matches.

The rearrangement uses TRBV19 and TRBJ2-1; tentatively, D is TRBD1 (6 bases). Germline CDR1 is LNHDA and CDR2 is SQIVND (reference sequence). Trimming removed 4 bases at V and 4 bases at J, with 8 bases between. The CDR3 has 13 amino acids. CDR3 in amino acids: CASSNGQYNEQFF. The CDR3 DNA sequence: TGTGCCAGTAGTAATGGACAGTACAATGAGCAGTTCTTC.

The chain recombines TRBV7-3 with TRBJ1-1; D is possibly TRBD1 (6 bases). The length of the CDR3 is 13 residues. The V and J ends lost 4 bases and 4 bases respectively, with 10 bases between them. In germline, CDR1 is SGHTA, CDR2 FQGTGA. CDR3 sequence: CASSSGALTEAFF. In DNA form, the CDR3 reads TGTGCCAGCAGCTCAGGGGCTCTCACTGAAGCTTTCTTT.

The chain has TRBV3-1 (or the pseudogene TRBV3-2) and TRBJ1-1; no reliable D call. Germline V CDR1 and CDR2: LGHDT, YNNKEL (reference sequence). This CDR3 region has 13 residues. V lost 5 bases and J lost 1, with 8 bases in between. The CDR3 protein is CASSARGNTEAFF. DNA for the CDR3: TGTGCCAGCAGCGCCAGAGGGAACACTGAAGCTTTCTTT.

The chain uses TRBV4-1 and TRBJ2-1; 8 positions agree with TRBD2. The V gene's germline CDR1 is MGHRA and CDR2 YSYEKL. With 0 bases clipped from V and 7 bases from J, the junction kept 8 bases outside the gene matches. The CDR3 has 16 amino acids. DNA of the CDR3: TGCGCCAGCAGCCAAGATCGGGGACTAGTGGGAAATGAGCAGTTCTTC. This gives the protein CASSQDRGLVGNEQFF.

This sequence joins TRBV2 and TRBJ1-4; D is perhaps TRBD1 (6 bases). Trimming removed 3 bases from V and 2 bases from J, with 10 bases in between. Germline CDR1 is SNHLY and CDR2 is FYNNEI. CDR3 length: 15 amino acids. The CDR3 sequence: CASSDQGRTNEKLFF. The CDR3, as DNA: TGTGCCAGCAGTGATCAGGGGCGGACTAATGAAAAACTGTTTTTT.

This rearrangement joins TRBV19 to TRBJ1-1, with a tentative D call TRBD1 (5 bases). Trimming cost V 3 bases and J 0 bases, with 11 bases left between them. CDR3 length: 15 amino acids. Germline values: CDR1 LNHDA, CDR2 SQIVND (reference sequence). CDR3 region: CASSIRAGLNTEAFF. CDR3 DNA sequence: TGTGCCAGTAGTATTCGGGCAGGGCTGAACACTGAAGCTTTCTTT.

The J gene is TRBJ1-2, the V gene TRBV2; D perhaps matches TRBD1 (5 bases). Germline CDR1 SNHLY, CDR2 FYNNEI. V was cut by 3 bases and J by 3 bases, with 14 bases left in between. The length of the CDR3 is 15 residues. The CDR3, as DNA: TGTGCCAGCAGTGATATAGGTGACAGATACTATGGCTACACCTTC. Amino acids: CASSDIGDRYYGYTF.

The J gene is TRBJ1-1, the V gene TRBV28; 9 nucleotides agree with TRBD1. Trimming removed 2 bases from V and 3 bases from J; junction bases left unmatched: 1. CDR1 and CDR2 (germline): MDHEN, SYDVKM. This CDR3 contains 14 residues. The CDR3: CASSLDRGDTEAFF. CDR3 sequence (DNA): TGTGCCAGCAGTTTAGACAGGGGGGACACTGAAGCTTTCTTT.